This T cell receptor beta chain was identified during a study of blood T cell repertoires in COVID-19 (TCRdb year 2020). Concerning the study at large: Samples covering the acute and convalescent phases of COVID-19 were provided by collaborators in the United States, Italy and Spain. The samples were drawn from the first 160 participants of the ongoing ImmuneRACE study and from some 1,300 subjects provided by 6 global collaborators. The repertoires were released in a freely available public database intended as a resource for research on the immune response to SARS-CoV-2. Nearly every sample came with metadata listing a de-identified subject ID, COVID-19 status, age in years and sex. Subjects who had been exposed to COVID-19, were actively infected with it, or had recovered from it provided the deeply sampled blood TCRbeta repertoires that made up the dataset. The material from the prospective study consisted of cDNA or gDNA derived from T cells, B-cell-depleted T cells, or PBMCs. Where available, HLA class I and class II types were taken from metadata supplied by the sample provider and were not determined by assay-based typing.

TCRbeta CDR3 regions were amplified from genomic DNA by means of the immunoSEQ Assay, a bias-controlled multiplex PCR. As for how the authors treated the data: The number of nucleated cells in each sample was estimated from the amplification of reference gene primers within the assay. To quantify the absolute abundance of each unique TCRbeta CDR3 rearrangement, sequence reads were collapsed and filtered. For each sample, productive Simpson clonality was calculated as the square root of Simpson's diversity index over productive rearrangements. TCRdb limited this immuneACCESS table to in-frame rearrangements with V and J called. A share of clones is missing; checked studies link under half to unresolved V genes, and the rest is unexplained. The V and J calls and clone size come from that table; D and trimming were worked out from the DNA. In all, the sample holds about 200,000 clones, and 65% to 90% of those were seen once. 3% to 4.5% of the sample rests with the top ten.

What the work shows at the level of the full study, not this receptor alone: The quantity of clinical and demographic metadata differed by source and by participant and was supplied without curation.

Participants in the prospective study were enrolled through a virtual design, were aged roughly 18 to 100 years, and lived in fewer than 30 United States geographic areas. To assign participants to cohorts, the prospective study relied on clinical history that participants themselves reported in a screening survey and a study questionnaire. Each participant in the prospective study had whole blood, serum and a nasopharyngeal or oropharyngeal swab collected by mobile phlebotomists. Additional blood draws and questionnaires over an approximately two-month period could optionally be provided by prospective study participants. Before DNA extraction, blood samples from the prospective study were shipped at room temperature or frozen. Concerning this clone: Its antigen target is currently unknown. No per-base quality is available; no much larger clone lies one base away.

Sequenced input: PBMCs or T cells enriched from blood (not recorded which). The clonotype comes from a woman in her forties with acute COVID-19.

In nucleotides, the sequence is TGCGCCAGCAAGACGAGGCAGGGGGCGCGTATCGAGCAGTACTTC. The resulting protein is CASKTRQGARIEQYF. This chain joins TRBV23-1 to TRBJ2-7, and 8 bases in between align with TRBD1. TRBV23-1 is reported as an ORF; its role is uncertain. Germline trimming amounts to 7 bases on V and 6 bases on J, with 14 as the count of junction bases outside the gene matches. Spanning cysteine to phenylalanine, the CDR3 consists of 15 amino acids. Left in the record is the CDR3 DNA by itself, 45 bases read in frame from the first base.